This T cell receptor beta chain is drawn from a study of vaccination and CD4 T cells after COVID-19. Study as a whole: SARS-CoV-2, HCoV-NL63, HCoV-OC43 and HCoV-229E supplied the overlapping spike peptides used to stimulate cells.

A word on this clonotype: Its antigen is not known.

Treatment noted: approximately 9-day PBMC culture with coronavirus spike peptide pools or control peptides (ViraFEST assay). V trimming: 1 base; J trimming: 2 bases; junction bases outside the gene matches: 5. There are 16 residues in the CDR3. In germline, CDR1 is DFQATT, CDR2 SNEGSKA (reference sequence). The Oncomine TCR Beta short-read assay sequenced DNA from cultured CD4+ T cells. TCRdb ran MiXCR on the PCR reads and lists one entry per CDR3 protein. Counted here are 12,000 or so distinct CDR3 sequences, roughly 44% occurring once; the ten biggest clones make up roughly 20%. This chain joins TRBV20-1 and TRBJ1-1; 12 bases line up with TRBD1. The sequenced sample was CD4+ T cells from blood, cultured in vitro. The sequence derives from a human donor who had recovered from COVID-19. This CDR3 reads CSARGGQGARNTEAFF. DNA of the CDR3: TGCAGTGCTAGAGGGGGACAGGGGGCGAGAAACACTGAAGCTTTCTTT.